The clone carrying this TCR beta chain was picked up a small number of times. Its specificity is unknown. The CDR3 consists of 16 residues. Germline V CDR1 and CDR2: SGHRS, YFSETQ. With 6 bases removed from V and 0 bases from J, the gap between germline ends came to 16 bases. The entry originates in a study of shared clonotypes between healthy human individuals. Overall study results and limits: Several donors shared approximately 5% of their naive CD4 clonotypes.

Data came from immunoSEQ multiplex PCR; TCRdb stores just in-frame clones and leaves some out. Counted here are some 1,100,000 clones, about four fifths occurring once; the ten biggest clones make up about 0.52%. Sequenced input: memory CD4+ T cells from PBMCs. This sample's subset: CD45RA-negative fraction. The sequence was collected from a man aged 18-30 years in good health. Some clones in this sample may be carry-over from other donors' samples. The chain links TRBV5-1 to TRBJ1-3; D is unclear. CDR3 nucleotide sequence: TGCGCCAGCACCGGGTTGGGCGGCGACTCTGGAAACACCATATATTTT. Its protein product is CASTGLGGDSGNTIYF.